The sample holds a few counts of the clone carrying this T cell receptor beta chain. This specimen belongs to a study of T cell responses to AZD1222 COVID-19 vaccine. CDR3 length: 16 residues. CDR1 is MNHEY, CDR2 SVGAGI, per germline. V was shortened by 0 bases and J by 2 bases, with 8 bases between the two germline ends. Generated by immunoSEQ multiplex PCR, the TCRdb table keeps only in-frame clones and is missing some. This table has some 100,000 clones, approximately 90% appearing once. This TCR was sampled from an adult who received the AZD1222 COVID-19 vaccine. The chain recombines TRBV6-5 with TRBJ1-6, with unresolved D. The specimen was peripheral blood, collected 28 days after the second AZD1222 dose. Written as DNA, the CDR3 is TGTGCCAGCAGTTACTCAGGGATCACCTATAATTCACCCCTCCACTTT. This encodes CASSYSGITYNSPLHF.